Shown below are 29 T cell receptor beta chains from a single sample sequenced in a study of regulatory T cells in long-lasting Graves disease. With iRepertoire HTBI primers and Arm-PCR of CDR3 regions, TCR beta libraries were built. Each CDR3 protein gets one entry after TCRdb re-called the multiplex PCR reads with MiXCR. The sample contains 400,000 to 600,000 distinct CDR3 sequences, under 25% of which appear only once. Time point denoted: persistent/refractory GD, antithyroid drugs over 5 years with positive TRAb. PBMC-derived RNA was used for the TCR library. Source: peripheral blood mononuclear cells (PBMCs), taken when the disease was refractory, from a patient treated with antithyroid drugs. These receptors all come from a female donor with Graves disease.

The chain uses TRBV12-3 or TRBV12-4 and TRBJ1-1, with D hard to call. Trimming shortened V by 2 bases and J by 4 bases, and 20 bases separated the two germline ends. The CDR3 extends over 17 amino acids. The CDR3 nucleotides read TGTGCCAGCAGTTTAAATTACCGCGCCACTACCCCCACTGAAGCTTTCTTT. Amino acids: CASSLNYRATTPTEAFF.

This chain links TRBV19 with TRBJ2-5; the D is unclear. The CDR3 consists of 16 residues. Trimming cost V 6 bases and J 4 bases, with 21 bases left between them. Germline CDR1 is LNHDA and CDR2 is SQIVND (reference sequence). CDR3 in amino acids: CASRSIVASKGETQYF. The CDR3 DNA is TGTGCCAGTAGGTCGATTGTGGCCTCAAAGGGAGAGACCCAGTACTTC.

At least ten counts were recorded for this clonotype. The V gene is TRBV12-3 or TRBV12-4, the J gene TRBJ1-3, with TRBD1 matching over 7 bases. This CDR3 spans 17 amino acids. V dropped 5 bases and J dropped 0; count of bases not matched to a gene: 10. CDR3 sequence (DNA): TGTGCCAGCAGTGAAGGAGGTGACAGGGCCTCTGGAAACACCATATATTTT. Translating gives CASSEGGDRASGNTIYF.

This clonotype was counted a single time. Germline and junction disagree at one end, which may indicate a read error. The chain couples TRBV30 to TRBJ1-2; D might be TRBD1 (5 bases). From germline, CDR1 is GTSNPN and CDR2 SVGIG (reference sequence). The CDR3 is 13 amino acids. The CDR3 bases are TGTGCCCGGAGTGTACAAGGGCAGGGAGGCTACACCTTC. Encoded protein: CARSVQGQGGYTF. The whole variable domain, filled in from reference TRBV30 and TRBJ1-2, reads SQTIHQWPATLVQPVGSPLSLECTVEGTSNPNLYWYRQAAGRGLQLLFYSVGIGQISSEVPQNLSASRPQDRQFILSSKKLLLSDSGFYLCARSVQGQGGYTFGSGTRLTVV.

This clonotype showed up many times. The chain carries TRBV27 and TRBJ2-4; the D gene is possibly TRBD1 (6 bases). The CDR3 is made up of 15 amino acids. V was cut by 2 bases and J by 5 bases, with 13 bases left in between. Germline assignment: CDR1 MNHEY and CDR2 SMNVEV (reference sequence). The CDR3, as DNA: TGTGCCAGCAGTTTAAAGGGGGAGCTAGAAAACATTCAGTACTTC. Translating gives CASSLKGELENIQYF.

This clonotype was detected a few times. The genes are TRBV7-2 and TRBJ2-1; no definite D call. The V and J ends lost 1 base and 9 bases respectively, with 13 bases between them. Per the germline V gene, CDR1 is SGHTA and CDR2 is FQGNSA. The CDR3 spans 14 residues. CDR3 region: CASSLVSNGAEQFF. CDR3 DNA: TGTGCCAGCAGCTTAGTATCTAATGGAGCTGAGCAGTTCTTC.

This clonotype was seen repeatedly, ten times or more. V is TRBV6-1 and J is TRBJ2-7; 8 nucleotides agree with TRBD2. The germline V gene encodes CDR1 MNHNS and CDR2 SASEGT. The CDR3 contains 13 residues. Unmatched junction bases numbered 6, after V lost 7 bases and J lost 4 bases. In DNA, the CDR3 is TGTGCCAGCATCCGGAGCGGGAGTTACGAGCAGTACTTC. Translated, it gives CASIRSGSYEQYF.

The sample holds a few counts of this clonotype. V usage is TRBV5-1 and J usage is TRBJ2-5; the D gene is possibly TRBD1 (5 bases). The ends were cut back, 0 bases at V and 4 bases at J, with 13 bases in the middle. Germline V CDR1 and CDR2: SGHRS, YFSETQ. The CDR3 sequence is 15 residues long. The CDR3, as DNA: TGCGCCAGCAGCTTGGGGCAGGGTCTCGGAGAGACCCAGTACTTC. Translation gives CASSLGQGLGETQYF.

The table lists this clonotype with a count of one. The CDR3 loop is CAISPKTGDVTDTQYF. The CDR3 DNA reads TGTGCCATCAGTCCAAAGACAGGGGACGTCACAGATACGCAGTATTTT. The genes are TRBV10-3 and TRBJ2-3; 8 bases are shared with TRBD1. The CDR3 consists of 16 residues. The trim removed 5 bases at V and 2 bases at J, leaving 9 bases unmatched. The V gene's germline CDR1 is ENHRY and CDR2 SYGVKD.

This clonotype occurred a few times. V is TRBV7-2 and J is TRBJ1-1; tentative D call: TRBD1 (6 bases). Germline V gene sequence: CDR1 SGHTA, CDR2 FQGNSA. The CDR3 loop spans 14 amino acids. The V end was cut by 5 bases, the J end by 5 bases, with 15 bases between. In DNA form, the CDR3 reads TGTGCCAGCAGCGTCCGGGAGGGGGATACTGAAGCTTTCTTT. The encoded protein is CASSVREGDTEAFF.

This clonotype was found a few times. In nucleotides, the CDR3 is TGCAGCGTTCCGGACAGGGGTGAAAAACTGTTTTTT. This codes for CSVPDRGEKLFF. This rearrangement joins TRBV29-1 to TRBJ1-4; 9 nucleotides agree with TRBD1. Trimming at V came to 5 bases and at J to 7 bases, leaving 2 bases not matched to a gene. The V gene's germline CDR1 is SQVTM and CDR2 ANQGSEA. The CDR3 is 12 residues long.

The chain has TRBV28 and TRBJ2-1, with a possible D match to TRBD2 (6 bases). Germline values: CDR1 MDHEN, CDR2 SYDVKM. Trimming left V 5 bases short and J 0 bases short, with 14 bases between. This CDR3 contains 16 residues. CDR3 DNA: TGTGCCAGCAGTCCCTCGGGCGGGACCTCCTACAATGAGCAGTTCTTC. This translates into CASSPSGGTSYNEQFF. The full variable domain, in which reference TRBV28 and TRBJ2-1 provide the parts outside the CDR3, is DVKVTQSSRYLVKRTGEKVFLECVQDMDHENMFWYRQDPGLGLRLIYFSYDVKMKEKGDIPEGYSVSREKKERFSLILESASTNQTSMYLCASSPSGGTSYNEQFFGPGTRLTVL.

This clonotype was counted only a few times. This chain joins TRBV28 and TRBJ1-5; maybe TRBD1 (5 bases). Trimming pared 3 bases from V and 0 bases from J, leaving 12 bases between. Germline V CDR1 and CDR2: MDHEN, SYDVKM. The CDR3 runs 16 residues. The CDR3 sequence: CASSFTRANSNQPQHF. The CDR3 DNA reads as TGTGCCAGCAGTTTTACCAGGGCCAATAGCAATCAGCCCCAGCATTTT.

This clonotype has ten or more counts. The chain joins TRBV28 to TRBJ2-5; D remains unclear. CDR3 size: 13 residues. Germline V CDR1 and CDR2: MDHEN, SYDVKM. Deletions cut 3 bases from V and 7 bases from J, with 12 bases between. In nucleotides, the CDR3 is TGTGCCAGCAGTTTGGGCCGGCGCGGGACCCAGTACTTC. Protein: CASSLGRRGTQYF. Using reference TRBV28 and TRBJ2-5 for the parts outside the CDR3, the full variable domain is DVKVTQSSRYLVKRTGEKVFLECVQDMDHENMFWYRQDPGLGLRLIYFSYDVKMKEKGDIPEGYSVSREKKERFSLILESASTNQTSMYLCASSLGRRGTQYFGPGTRLLVL.

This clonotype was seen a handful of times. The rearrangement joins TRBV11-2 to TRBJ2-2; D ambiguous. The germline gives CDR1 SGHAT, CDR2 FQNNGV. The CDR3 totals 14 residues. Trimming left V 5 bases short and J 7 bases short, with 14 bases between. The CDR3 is CASSETQVGGELFF. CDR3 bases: TGTGCCAGCAGCGAAACCCAGGTCGGCGGGGAGCTGTTTTTT.

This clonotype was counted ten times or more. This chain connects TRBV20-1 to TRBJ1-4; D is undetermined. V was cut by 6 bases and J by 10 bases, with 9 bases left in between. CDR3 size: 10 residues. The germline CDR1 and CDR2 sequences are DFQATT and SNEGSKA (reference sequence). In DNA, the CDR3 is TGCAGTGCAAACTCGGGAAAACTGTTTTTT. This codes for CSANSGKLFF.

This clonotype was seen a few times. In DNA, the CDR3 is TGCAGCGTGGTGGACAGGCCGAACACCGGGGAGCTGTTTTTT. It specifies CSVVDRPNTGELFF. The gene calls are TRBV29-1 and TRBJ2-2, with 7 bases identical to TRBD1. The CDR3 loop spans 14 amino acids. Germline assignment: CDR1 SQVTM and CDR2 ANQGSEA. Trimming removed 6 bases from V and 0 bases from J; junction bases left unmatched: 4.

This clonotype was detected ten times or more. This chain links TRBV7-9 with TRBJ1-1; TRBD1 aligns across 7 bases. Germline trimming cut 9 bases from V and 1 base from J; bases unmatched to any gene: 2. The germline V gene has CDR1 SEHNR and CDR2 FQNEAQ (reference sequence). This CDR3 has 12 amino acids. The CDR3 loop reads CASRQGNTEAFF. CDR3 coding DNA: TGTGCCAGTCGACAGGGGAACACTGAAGCTTTCTTT.

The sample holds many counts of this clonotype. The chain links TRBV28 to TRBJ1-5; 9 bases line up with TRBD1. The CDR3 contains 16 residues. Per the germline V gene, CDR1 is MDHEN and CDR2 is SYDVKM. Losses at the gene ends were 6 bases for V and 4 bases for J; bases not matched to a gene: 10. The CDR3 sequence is CASSPSGQGKNQPQHF. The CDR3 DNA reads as TGTGCCAGCAGCCCCAGTGGACAGGGGAAGAATCAGCCCCAGCATTTT.

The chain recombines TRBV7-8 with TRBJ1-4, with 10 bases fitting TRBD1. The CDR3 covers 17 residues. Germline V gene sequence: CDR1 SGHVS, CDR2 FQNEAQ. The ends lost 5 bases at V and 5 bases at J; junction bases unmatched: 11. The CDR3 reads CASSAGADRGRNEKLFF. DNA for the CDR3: TGTGCCAGCAGCGCTGGGGCCGACAGGGGGCGGAATGAAAAACTGTTTTTT.

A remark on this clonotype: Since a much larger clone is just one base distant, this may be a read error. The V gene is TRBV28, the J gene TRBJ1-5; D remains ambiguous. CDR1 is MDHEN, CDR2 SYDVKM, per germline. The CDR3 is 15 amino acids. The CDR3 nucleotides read TGTGTCAGCAGTTGGAGAGGCGAGGGCAAGCAGCCCCAGCATTTT. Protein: CVSSWRGEGKQPQHF.

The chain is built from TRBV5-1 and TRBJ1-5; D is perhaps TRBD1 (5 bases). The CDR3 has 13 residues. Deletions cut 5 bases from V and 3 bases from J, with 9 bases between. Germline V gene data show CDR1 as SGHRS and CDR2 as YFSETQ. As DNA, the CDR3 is TGCGCCAGCAGACAGGACTTCAATCAGCCCCAGCATTTT. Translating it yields CASRQDFNQPQHF.

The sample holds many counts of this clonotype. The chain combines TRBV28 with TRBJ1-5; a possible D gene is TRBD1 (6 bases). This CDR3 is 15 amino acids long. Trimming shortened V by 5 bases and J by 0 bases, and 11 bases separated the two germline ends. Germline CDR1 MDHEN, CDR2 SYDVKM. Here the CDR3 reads CASSGDRYSNQPQHF. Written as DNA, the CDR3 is TGTGCCAGCAGTGGCGACAGGTATAGCAATCAGCCCCAGCATTTT.

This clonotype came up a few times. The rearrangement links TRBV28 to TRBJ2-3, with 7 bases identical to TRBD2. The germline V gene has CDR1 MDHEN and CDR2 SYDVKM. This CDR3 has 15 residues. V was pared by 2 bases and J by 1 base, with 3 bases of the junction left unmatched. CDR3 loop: CASSLEREGTDTQYF. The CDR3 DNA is TGTGCCAGCAGTTTAGAACGGGAGGGCACAGATACGCAGTATTTT.

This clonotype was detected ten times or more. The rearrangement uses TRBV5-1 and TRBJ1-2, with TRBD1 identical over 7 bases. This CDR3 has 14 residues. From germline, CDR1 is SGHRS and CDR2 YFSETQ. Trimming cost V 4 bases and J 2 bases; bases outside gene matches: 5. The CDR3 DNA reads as TGCGCCAGCAGCGCGGGACAGACGAACTATGGCTACACCTTC. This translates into CASSAGQTNYGYTF.

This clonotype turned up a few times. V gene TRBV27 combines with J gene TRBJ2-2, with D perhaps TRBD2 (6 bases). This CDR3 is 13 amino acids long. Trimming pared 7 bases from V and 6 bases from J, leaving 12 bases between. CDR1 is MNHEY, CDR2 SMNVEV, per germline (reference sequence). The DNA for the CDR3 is TGTGCCAGCAAGAGACTAGGGCCCGGGGAGCTGTTTTTT. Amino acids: CASKRLGPGELFF.

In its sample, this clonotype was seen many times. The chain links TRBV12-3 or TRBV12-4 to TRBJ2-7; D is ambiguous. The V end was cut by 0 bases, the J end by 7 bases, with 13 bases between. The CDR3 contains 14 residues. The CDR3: CASSLARPVWEQYF. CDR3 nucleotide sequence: TGTGCCAGCAGTTTAGCACGGCCGGTGTGGGAGCAGTACTTC.

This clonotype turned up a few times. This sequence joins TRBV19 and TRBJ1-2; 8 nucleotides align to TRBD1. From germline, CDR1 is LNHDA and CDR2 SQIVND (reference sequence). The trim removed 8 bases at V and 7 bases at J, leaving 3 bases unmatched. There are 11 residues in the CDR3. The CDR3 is CASATGGGYTF. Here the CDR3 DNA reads TGTGCCAGTGCTACAGGGGGTGGCTACACCTTC.

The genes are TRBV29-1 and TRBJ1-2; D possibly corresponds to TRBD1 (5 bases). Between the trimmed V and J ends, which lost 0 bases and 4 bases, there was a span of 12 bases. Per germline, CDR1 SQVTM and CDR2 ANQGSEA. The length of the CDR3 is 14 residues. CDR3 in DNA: TGCAGCGTTGAAGATCGGCGGGACTTCTATGGCTACACCTTC. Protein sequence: CSVEDRRDFYGYTF.